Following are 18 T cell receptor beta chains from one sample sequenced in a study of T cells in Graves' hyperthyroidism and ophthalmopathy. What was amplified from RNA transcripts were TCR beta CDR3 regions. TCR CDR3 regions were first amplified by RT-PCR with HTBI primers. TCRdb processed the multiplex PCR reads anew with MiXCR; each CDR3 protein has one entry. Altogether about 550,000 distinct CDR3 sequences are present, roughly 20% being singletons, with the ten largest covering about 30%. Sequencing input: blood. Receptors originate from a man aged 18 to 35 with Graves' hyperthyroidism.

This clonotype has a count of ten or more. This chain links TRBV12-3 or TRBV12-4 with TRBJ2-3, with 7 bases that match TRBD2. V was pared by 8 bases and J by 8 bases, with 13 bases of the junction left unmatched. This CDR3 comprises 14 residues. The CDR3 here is CASLRGSRVGTQYF. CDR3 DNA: TGTGCCAGCTTGCGGGGGTCCCGGGTCGGTACGCAGTATTTT.

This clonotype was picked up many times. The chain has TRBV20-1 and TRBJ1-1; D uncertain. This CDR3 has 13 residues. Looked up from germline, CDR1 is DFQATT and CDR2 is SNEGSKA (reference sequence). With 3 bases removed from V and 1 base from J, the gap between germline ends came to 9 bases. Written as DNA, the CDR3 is TGCAGTGCTAGTAACACAGCGAACACTGAAGCTTTCTTT. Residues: CSASNTANTEAFF.

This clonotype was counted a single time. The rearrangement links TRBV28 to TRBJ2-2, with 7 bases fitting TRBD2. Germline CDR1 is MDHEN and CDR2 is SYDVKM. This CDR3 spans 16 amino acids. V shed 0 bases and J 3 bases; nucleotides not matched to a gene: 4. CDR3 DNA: TGTGCCAGCAGTTTATGGGCGGGAGCGGACACCGGGGAGCTGTTTTTT. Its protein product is CASSLWAGADTGELFF. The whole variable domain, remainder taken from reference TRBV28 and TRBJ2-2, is DVKVTQSSRYLVKRTGEKVFLECVQDMDHENMFWYRQDPGLGLRLIYFSYDVKMKEKGDIPEGYSVSREKKERFSLILESASTNQTSMYLCASSLWAGADTGELFFGEGSRLTVL.

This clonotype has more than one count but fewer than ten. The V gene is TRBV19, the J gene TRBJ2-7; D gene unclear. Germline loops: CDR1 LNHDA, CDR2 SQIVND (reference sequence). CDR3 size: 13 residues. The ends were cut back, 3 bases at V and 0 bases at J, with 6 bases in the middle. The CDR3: CASSMGLSYEQYF. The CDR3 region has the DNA TGTGCCAGTAGTATGGGCCTCTCCTACGAGCAGTACTTC.

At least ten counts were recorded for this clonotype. CDR3 nucleotide sequence: TGCGCCAGCAGCCAGCTCGTTAGCGGGGGTAGCGAGACCCAGTACTTC. Encoded protein: CASSQLVSGGSETQYF. The chain uses TRBV4-1 and TRBJ2-5; TRBD2 matches 9 bases. Germline assignment: CDR1 MGHRA and CDR2 YSYEKL. V shed 3 bases, J shed 5 bases, and the junction held 10 bases outside the gene matches. The CDR3 is 16 residues long.

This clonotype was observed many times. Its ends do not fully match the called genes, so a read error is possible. The CDR3 nucleotides read TGTGCCAGCAGTTACTCGGACGGGGCGGGATTTCAATTT. Translated: CASSYSDGAGFQF. This chain joins TRBV6-5 and TRBJ1-5; a possible D gene is TRBD1 (5 bases). The CDR3 loop spans 13 amino acids. CDR1 is MNHEY, CDR2 SVGAGI, per germline.

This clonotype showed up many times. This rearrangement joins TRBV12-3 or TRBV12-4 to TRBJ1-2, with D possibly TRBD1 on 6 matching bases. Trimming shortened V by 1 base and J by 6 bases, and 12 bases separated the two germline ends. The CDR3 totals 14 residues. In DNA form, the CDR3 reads TGTGCCAGCAGTTTAGTGCCAGGGGAAGATGGCTACACCTTC. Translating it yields CASSLVPGEDGYTF.

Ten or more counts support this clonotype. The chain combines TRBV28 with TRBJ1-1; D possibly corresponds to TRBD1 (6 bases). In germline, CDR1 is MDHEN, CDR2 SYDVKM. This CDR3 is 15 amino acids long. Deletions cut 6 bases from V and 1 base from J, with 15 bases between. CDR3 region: CASSPVEQGNTEAFF. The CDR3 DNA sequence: TGTGCCAGCAGCCCAGTTGAACAGGGGAACACTGAAGCTTTCTTT.

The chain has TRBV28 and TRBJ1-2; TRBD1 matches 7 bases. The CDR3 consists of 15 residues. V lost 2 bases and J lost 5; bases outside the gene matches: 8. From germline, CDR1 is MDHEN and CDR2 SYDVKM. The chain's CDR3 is CASSLRGGQSYGYTF. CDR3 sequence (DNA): TGTGCCAGCAGTTTACGAGGGGGACAGAGTTATGGCTACACCTTC.

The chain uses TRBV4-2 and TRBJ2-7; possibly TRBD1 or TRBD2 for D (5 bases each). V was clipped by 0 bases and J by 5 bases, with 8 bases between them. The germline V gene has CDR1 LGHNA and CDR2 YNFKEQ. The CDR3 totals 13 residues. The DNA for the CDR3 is TGTGCCAGCAGCCAAGAGGGGCGGGACGAGCAGTACTTC. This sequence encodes CASSQEGRDEQYF.

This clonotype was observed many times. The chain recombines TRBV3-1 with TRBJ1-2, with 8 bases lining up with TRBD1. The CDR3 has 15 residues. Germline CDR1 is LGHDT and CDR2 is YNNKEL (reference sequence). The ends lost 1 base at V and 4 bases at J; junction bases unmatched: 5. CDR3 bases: TGTGCCAGCAGCCAAGTAACAGGGGGTCGCTATGGCTACACCTTC. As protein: CASSQVTGGRYGYTF. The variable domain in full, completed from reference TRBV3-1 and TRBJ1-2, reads DTAVSQTPKYLVTQMGNDKSIKCEQNLGHDTMYWYKQDSKKFLKIMFSYNNKELIINETVPNRFSPKSPDKAHLNLHINSLELGDSAVYFCASSQVTGGRYGYTFGSGTRLTVV.

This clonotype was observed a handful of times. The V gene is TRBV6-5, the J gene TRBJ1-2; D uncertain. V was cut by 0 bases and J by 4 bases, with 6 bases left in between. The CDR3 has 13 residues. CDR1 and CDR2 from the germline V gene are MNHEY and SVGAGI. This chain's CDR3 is CASSYSASYGYTF. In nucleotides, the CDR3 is TGTGCCAGCAGTTACTCTGCTAGCTATGGCTACACCTTC.

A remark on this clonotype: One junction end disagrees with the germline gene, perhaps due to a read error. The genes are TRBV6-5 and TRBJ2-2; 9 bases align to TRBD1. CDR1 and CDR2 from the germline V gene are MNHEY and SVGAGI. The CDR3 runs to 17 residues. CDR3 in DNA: TGTGCCAGCAGTTACGAGCCCGGGACAGGGAACATCGGGGAGCTGTTTTTT. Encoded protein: CASSYEPGTGNIGELFF.

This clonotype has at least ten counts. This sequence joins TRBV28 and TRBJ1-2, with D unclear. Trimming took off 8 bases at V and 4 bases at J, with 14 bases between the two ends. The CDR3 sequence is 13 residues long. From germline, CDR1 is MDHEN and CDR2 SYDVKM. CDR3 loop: CASRSGSLYGYTF. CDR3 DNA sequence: TGTGCCAGCCGGTCGGGATCCCTCTATGGCTACACCTTC.

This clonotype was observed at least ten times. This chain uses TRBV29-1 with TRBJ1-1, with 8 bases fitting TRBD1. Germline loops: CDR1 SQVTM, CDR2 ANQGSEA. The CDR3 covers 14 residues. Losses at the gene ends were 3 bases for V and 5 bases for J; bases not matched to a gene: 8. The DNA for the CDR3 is TGCAGCGTTGACAGGACAGGGATAGGTACTGAAGCTTTCTTT. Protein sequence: CSVDRTGIGTEAFF. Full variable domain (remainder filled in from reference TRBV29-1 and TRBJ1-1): SAVISQKPSRDICQRGTSLTIQCQVDSQVTMMFWYRQQPGQSLTLIATANQGSEATYESGFVIDKFPISRPNLTFSTLTVSNMSPEDSSIYLCSVDRTGIGTEAFFGQGTRLTVV.

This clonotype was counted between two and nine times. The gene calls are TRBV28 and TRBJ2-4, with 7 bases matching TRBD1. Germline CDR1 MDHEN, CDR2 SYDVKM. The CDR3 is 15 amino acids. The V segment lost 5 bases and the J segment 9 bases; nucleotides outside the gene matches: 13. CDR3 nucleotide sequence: TGTGCCAGCAGTCTTGTCAGGACAGGCGGTAGCATTCAGTACTTC. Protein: CASSLVRTGGSIQYF.

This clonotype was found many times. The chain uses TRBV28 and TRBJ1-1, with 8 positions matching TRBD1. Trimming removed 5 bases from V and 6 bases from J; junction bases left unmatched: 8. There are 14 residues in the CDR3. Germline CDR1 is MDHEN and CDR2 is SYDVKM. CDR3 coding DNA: TGTGCCAGCAGTGATCCAGGGGGCGCTTCTGAAGCTTTCTTT. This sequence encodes CASSDPGGASEAFF.

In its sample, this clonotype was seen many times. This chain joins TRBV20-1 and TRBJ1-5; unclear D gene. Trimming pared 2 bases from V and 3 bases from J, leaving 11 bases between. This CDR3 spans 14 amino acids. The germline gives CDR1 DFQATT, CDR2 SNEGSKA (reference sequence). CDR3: CSARRRTLNQPQHF. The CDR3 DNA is TGCAGTGCTAGAAGGAGGACTCTCAATCAGCCCCAGCATTTT.